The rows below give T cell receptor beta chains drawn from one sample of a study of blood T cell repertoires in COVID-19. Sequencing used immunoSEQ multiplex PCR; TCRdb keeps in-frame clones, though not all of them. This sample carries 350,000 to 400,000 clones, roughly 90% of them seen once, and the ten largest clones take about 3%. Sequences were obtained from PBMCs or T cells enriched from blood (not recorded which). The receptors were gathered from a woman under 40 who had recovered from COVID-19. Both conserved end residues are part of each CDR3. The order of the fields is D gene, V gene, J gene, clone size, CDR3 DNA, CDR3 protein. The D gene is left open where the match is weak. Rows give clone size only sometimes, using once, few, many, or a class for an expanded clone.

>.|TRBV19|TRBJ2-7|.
TGTGCCAGTAATGCAGGGACTGTCGACTACGAGCAGTACTTC
CASNAGTVDYEQYF
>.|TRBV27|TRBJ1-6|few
TGTGCCAGCAGTTCGTACAGGAATTCACCCCTCCACTTT
CASSSYRNSPLHF
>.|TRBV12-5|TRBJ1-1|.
TGTGCTAGTGGTTTGATCCTCCTGGGGGGAGGGGCGGATAATGAAGCTTTCTTT
CASGLILLGGGADNEAFF
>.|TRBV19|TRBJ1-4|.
TGTGCCAGTAGTATGAATCGGGAAAAACTGTTTTTT
CASSMNREKLFF
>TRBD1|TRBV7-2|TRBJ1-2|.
TGTGCCAGCAGCTTGGGGCCGACAGGGAACTATGGCTACACCTTC
CASSLGPTGNYGYTF
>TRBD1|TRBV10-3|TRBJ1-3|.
TGTGCCATCAGACCTGGACAGGGGAATGTGGAAGGAAACACCATATATTTT
CAIRPGQGNVEGNTIYF
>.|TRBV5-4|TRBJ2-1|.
TGTGCCAGCAGCTTGGGGGGCTTGGGTGACAATGAGCAGTTCTTC
CASSLGGLGDNEQFF
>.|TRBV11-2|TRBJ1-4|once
TGTGCCAGCAGCTTAGGAGGACGGGGAGGAGGAAAACTGTTTTTT
CASSLGGRGGGKLFF
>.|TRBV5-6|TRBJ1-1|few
TGTGCCAGCAGCATGGGACTTCGGGGCACTGAAGCTTTCTTT
CASSMGLRGTEAFF
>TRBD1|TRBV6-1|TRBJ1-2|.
TGTGCCAGCAGTGAAACAGGGGCGGCCGGGTATGGCTACACCTTC
CASSETGAAGYGYTF
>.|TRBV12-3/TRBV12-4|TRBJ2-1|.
TGTGCCAGCAGTTTGGTAGAATACAATGAGCAGTTCTTC
CASSLVEYNEQFF
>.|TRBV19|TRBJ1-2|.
TGTGCCACCTCTATGGGGGGGAGATTGTTAGGCTACACCTTC
CATSMGGRLLGYTF
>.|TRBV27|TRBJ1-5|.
TGTGCCAGCCATCTCCCGGAAGGGAATGGGGGGTATAGCAATCAGCCCCAGCATTTT
CASHLPEGNGGYSNQPQHF
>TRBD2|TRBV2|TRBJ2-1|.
TGTGCCAGCAGTGTTGTAGATAGCGGGGGGCTTTACAATGAGCAGTTCTTC
CASSVVDSGGLYNEQFF
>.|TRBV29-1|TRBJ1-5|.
TGCAGCGCCATGACAGATAGCAATCAGCCCCAGCATTTT
CSAMTDSNQPQHF
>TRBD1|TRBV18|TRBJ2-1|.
TGTGCCAGCTCACCACCGAGGGACAGGGCACATGAGCAGTTCTTC
CASSPPRDRAHEQFF
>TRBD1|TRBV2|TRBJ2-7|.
TGTGCCAGCAGCCCCGGTACCGGGACAGAAACCTACGAGCAGTACTTC
CASSPGTGTETYEQYF
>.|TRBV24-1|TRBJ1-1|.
TGTGCCACCAGTGATAGCGGGACGGGGAACACTGAAGCTTTCTTT
CATSDSGTGNTEAFF
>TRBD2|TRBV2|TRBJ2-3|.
TGTGCCAGCAGTGAGTTGACTAGCGGAAGCACAGATACGCAGTATTTT
CASSELTSGSTDTQYF
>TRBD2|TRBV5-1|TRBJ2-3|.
TGCGCCAGCAGCCCGCAAGGGACTAGCGGGGTCCCAGATACGCAGTATTTT
CASSPQGTSGVPDTQYF
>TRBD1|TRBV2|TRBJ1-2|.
TGTGCCAGCAGCTCGGACAGGTCGCACTATGGCTACACCTTC
CASSSDRSHYGYTF
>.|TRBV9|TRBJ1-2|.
TGTGCCAGCAGCGTAGCCGCAGGCCCCAACTATGGCTACACCTTC
CASSVAAGPNYGYTF
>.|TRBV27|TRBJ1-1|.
TGTGCCAGCAGTTTGAGGGGGGGCTCTGAAGCTTTCTTT
CASSLRGGSEAFF
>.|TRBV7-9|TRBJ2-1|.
TGTGCCAGCAGCTTAGAATTGGGGGGTTCCTACAATGAGCAGTTCTTC
CASSLELGGSYNEQFF
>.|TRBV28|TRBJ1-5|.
TGTGCCAGCAGTTCCACAGGTCAGCCCCAGCATTTT
CASSSTGQPQHF
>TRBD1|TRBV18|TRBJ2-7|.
TGTGCCAGCTCACCACCTTCGGGACAGTCCTACTACGAGCAGTACTTC
CASSPPSGQSYYEQYF
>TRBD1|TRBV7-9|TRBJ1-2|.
TGTGCCAGCAGCTCAGCTGACAGGGGCCCGGGGTACTATGGCTACACCTTC
CASSSADRGPGYYGYTF
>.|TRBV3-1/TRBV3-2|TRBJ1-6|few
TGTGCCAGCAGCCAAGACTTCAGGGGTTGGGATTCACCCCTCCACTTT
CASSQDFRGWDSPLHF
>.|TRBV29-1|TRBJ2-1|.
TGCAGCGTTGATGCCTGGGGCAACTGGAACAATGAGCAGTTCTTC
CSVDAWGNWNNEQFF
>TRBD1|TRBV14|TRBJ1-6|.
TGTGCCAGCAGCCCGGGGACAGGGAAATCACCCCTCCACTTT
CASSPGTGKSPLHF
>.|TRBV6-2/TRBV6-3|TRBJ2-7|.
TGTGCCAGCAGCTCCGGGACACCGGTTTACGAGCAGTACTTC
CASSSGTPVYEQYF
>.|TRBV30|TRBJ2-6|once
TGTGCCTGGAGTGCATGGACAGCTAGTTCTGGGGCCAACGTCCTGACTTTC
CAWSAWTASSGANVLTF
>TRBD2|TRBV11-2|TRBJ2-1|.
TGTGCCAGCAGCTTAGATGGTAGCGGGAGATTCTACAATGAGCAGTTCTTC
CASSLDGSGRFYNEQFF
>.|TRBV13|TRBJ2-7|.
TGTGCCAGCAGCCGCCTGGCGGGGGAGCAGTACTTC
CASSRLAGEQYF
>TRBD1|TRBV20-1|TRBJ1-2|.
TGCAGTGCTAGTGGGATGACAGGGGAGTATGGCTACACCTTC
CSASGMTGEYGYTF
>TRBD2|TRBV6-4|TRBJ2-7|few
TGTGCCATTCCGGGACTAGCGGTGCTCTACGAGCAGTACTTC
CAIPGLAVLYEQYF
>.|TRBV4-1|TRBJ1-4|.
TGCGCCAGCAGCCAAGGAGGGAATGAAAAACTGTTTTTT
CASSQGGNEKLFF
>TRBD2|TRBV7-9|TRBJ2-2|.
TGTGCCAGCAGCTTAGCCGTGGTAGCGGGGCTACGGTTTCCCGGGGAGCTGTTTTTT
CASSLAVVAGLRFPGELFF
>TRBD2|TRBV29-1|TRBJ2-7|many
TGCAGCGTTGTGCGGGAGGCTACCGAGCAGTACTTC
CSVVREATEQYF
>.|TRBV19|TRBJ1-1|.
TGTGCCAGTAGTATCGTGAGGGACACTGAAGCTTTCTTT
CASSIVRDTEAFF
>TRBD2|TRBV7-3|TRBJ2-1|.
TGTGCCAGCAGCTTAATAAGCGGGGGGGCCAGTGAGCAGTTCTTC
CASSLISGGASEQFF